One and the same sample provided the 26 T cell receptor beta chains below, sequenced in a study of T cell clones after liver transplantation (dated 2019 in TCRdb). Libraries came from the immunoSEQ multiplex PCR assay. The table was pulled from immuneACCESS by TCRdb, which kept in-frame rearrangements only. Such tables lose some clones; where checked, under half of the loss comes from unresolved V genes, and the rest has no known cause. This sample has 60,000 or so clones in its table, and around 75% of those were observed once. Jointly, the top ten make up about 15% of the sample. The intended sense of this specimen's time point label: pre-transplant. The specimen comprised CD4+ T cells from blood, sampled before liver transplant. Receptors were obtained from a human donor who received a liver transplant.

The V gene is TRBV18, the J gene TRBJ2-1; 14 positions match TRBD2. The germline V gene has CDR1 KGHSH and CDR2 LQKENI. The CDR3 is made up of 17 amino acids. V was pared by 5 bases and J by 6 bases, with 9 bases of the junction left unmatched. DNA for the CDR3: TGTGCCAGCTCATCGATGACTAGCGGGGGGGCCGGCAATGAGCAGTTCTTC. Translating gives CASSSMTSGGAGNEQFF. Full variable domain (rest looked up from reference TRBV18 and TRBJ2-1): NAGVMQNPRHLVRRRGQEARLRCSPMKGHSHVYWYRQLPEEGLKFMVYLQKENIIDESGMPKERFSAEFPKEGPSILRIQQVVRGDSAAYFCASSSMTSGGAGNEQFFGPGTRLTVL.

V and J are TRBV23-1 and TRBJ1-5; 9 positions match TRBD1. TRBV23-1 is known as an ORF, though its function is uncertain. The CDR3 has 16 residues. V shed 4 bases, J shed 1 base, and the junction held 5 bases outside the gene matches. CDR3 loop: CASSPRTGASNQPQHF. The CDR3 DNA follows: TGCGCCAGCAGTCCACGGACAGGGGCCAGCAATCAGCCCCAGCATTTT.

The chain links TRBV18 to TRBJ1-5, with D uncertain. The CDR3 totals 15 residues. Germline V gene sequence: CDR1 KGHSH, CDR2 LQKENI. Trimming pared 3 bases from V and 3 bases from J, leaving 12 bases between. CDR3: CASSPNREANQPQHF. CDR3 nucleotides: TGTGCCAGCTCACCTAACCGGGAGGCCAATCAGCCCCAGCATTTT.

This chain connects TRBV27 to TRBJ1-1, with D hard to call. The V and J ends lost 2 bases and 0 bases respectively, with 7 bases between them. Germline V gives CDR1 MNHEY, CDR2 SMNVEV (reference sequence). CDR3 size: 14 residues. CDR3 residues: CASSLIGMNTEAFF. CDR3 sequence (DNA): TGTGCCAGCAGTTTAATCGGGATGAACACTGAAGCTTTCTTT.

The chain joins TRBV5-4 to TRBJ1-2; weak D call: TRBD1 (6 bases). V was cut by 4 bases and J by 5 bases, with 18 bases left in between. The CDR3 is 15 residues long. Germline V gene data show CDR1 as SGHNT and CDR2 as YYREEE (reference sequence). The CDR3 region is CASSAGQSFGYGYTF. The CDR3 DNA reads as TGTGCCAGCAGCGCCGGACAGTCTTTTGGGTATGGCTACACCTTC.

The chain couples TRBV7-3 to TRBJ2-3; TRBD2 is a possible D gene (5 bases). V was shortened by 5 bases and J by 2 bases, with 14 bases between the two germline ends. The CDR3 is 15 residues long. CDR1 is SGHTA, CDR2 FQGTGA, per germline. For the CDR3, the DNA is TGTGCCAGCAGCCCCGGACTTGGCCACACAGATACGCAGTATTTT. This sequence encodes CASSPGLGHTDTQYF.

The V and J genes are TRBV19 and TRBJ1-6; 7 bases align to TRBD1. Looked up from germline, CDR1 is LNHDA and CDR2 is SQIVND (reference sequence). The length of the CDR3 is 14 residues. The junction had 6 bases not matched to a gene; V was cut back by 6 bases and J by 7 bases. The CDR3 region is CASSSDRVNSPLHF. The CDR3 nucleotides are TGTGCCAGTAGCTCAGACAGGGTAAATTCACCCCTCCACTTT.

By share, this clone counts as medium-sized. The chain combines TRBV9 with TRBJ2-2, with D perhaps TRBD2 (6 bases). Trimming shortened V by 4 bases and J by 4 bases, and 14 bases separated the two germline ends. Germline V lookup: CDR1 SGDLS, CDR2 YYNGEE. The CDR3 spans 15 residues. CDR3: CASSPRDFFTGELFF. The CDR3 DNA reads TGTGCCAGCAGCCCCCGGGACTTCTTCACCGGGGAGCTGTTTTTT.

J is TRBJ2-1 and V is TRBV28; 8 bases line up with TRBD2. This CDR3 has 16 amino acids. The germline CDR1 and CDR2 sequences are MDHEN and SYDVKM. The ends lost 4 bases at V and 5 bases at J; junction bases unmatched: 10. CDR3 amino acids: CASSSRGVAGNNEQFF. Written as DNA, the CDR3 is TGTGCCAGCAGTTCGCGGGGGGTAGCGGGGAACAATGAGCAGTTCTTC.

The chain employs TRBV6-1 and TRBJ2-5; D gene unclear. CDR3 length: 14 amino acids. The V gene's germline CDR1 is MNHNS and CDR2 SASEGT. V was clipped by 2 bases and J by 6 bases, with 13 bases between them. CDR3 amino acids: CASSERVAEQTQYF. The DNA for the CDR3 is TGTGCCAGCAGTGAACGGGTAGCAGAACAGACCCAGTACTTC.

In this sample, this clone turned up once. This chain joins TRBV7-2 and TRBJ1-5; TRBD1 might be the D (6 bases). This CDR3 comprises 15 residues. CDR1 and CDR2 from the germline V gene are SGHTA and FQGNSA. V lost 4 bases, J lost 4 bases, and 14 bases lay in between. CDR3 residues: CASSSSGGRNQPQHF. The CDR3 coding sequence is TGTGCCAGCAGCTCCTCGGGGGGCAGGAATCAGCCCCAGCATTTT.

V gene TRBV28 combines with J gene TRBJ1-5, with 8 nucleotides matching TRBD1. The CDR3 runs to 17 residues. With V trimmed by 7 bases and J by 4 bases, 15 bases remained unmatched. Germline V gene lookup returns CDR1 MDHEN and CDR2 SYDVKM. This chain's CDR3 is CASISSGQGRSNQPQHF. DNA for the CDR3: TGTGCCAGCATTTCGTCTGGACAGGGAAGGTCAAATCAGCCCCAGCATTTT.

This clone was counted only a few times. V gene TRBV11-2 combines with J gene TRBJ2-3, with D possibly matching TRBD2 (6 bases). CDR1 and CDR2 (germline): SGHAT, FQNNGV. Trimming removed 4 bases at V and 5 bases at J, with 13 bases between. This CDR3 has 14 residues. In DNA form, the CDR3 reads TGTGCCAGCAGCTCTCTGTGGAGGGAAGATACGCAGTATTTT. Translating gives CASSSLWREDTQYF.

This clone was observed a handful of times. The chain recombines TRBV6-1 with TRBJ2-3; D call uncertain. The CDR3 runs to 14 residues. The V end lost 8 bases, the J end lost 0 bases, and 12 bases lay between the germline ends. CDR1 is MNHNS and CDR2 is SASEGT in the germline V gene. This chain's CDR3 is CASSWSVSTDTQYF. CDR3 DNA: TGTGCCAGCTCTTGGTCAGTGAGCACAGATACGCAGTATTTT.

The rearrangement links TRBV15 to TRBJ2-6; D call uncertain. Germline-derived CDR1 and CDR2 are LNHNV and YYDKDF (reference sequence). Trimming pared 5 bases from V and 0 bases from J, leaving 11 bases between. This CDR3 comprises 16 residues. CDR3 sequence: CATSPVFSSGANVLTF. Written as DNA, the CDR3 is TGTGCCACCAGCCCTGTATTTAGCTCTGGGGCCAACGTCCTGACTTTC.

The gene calls are TRBV6-1 and TRBJ1-5, with D perhaps matching TRBD1 (5 bases). This CDR3 comprises 14 residues. Trimming pared 6 bases from V and 5 bases from J, leaving 14 bases between. The germline gives CDR1 MNHNS, CDR2 SASEGT. DNA for the CDR3: TGTGCCAGCAGCCAAGGGGCAGGTGATCAGCCCCAGCATTTT. Protein sequence: CASSQGAGDQPQHF.

This chain uses TRBV5-4 with TRBJ1-6, with 10 bases identical to TRBD1. Per the germline V gene, CDR1 is SGHNT and CDR2 is YYREEE (reference sequence). This CDR3 is built from 15 residues. The V and J ends lost 4 bases and 9 bases, in that order; junction bases with no gene match: 7. DNA of the CDR3: TGTGCCAGCAGCCCCGGGACAGGGGATCGTTCACCCCTCCACTTT. This sequence encodes CASSPGTGDRSPLHF.

Only a few counts were recorded for this clone. The chain recombines TRBV9 with TRBJ2-3; maybe TRBD1 (5 bases). CDR1 and CDR2 from the germline V gene are SGDLS and YYNGEE. The CDR3 has 13 residues. V was shortened by 1 base and J by 5 bases, with 8 bases between the two germline ends. DNA of the CDR3: TGTGCCAGCAGCGTATCAGGGCAAGATACGCAGTATTTT. It translates to CASSVSGQDTQYF.

The chain uses TRBV5-6 and TRBJ2-1; 9 bases agree with TRBD2. CDR3 length: 12 amino acids. J was trimmed by 12 bases and V by 3 bases; bases with no gene match: 4. Germline CDR1 SGHDT, CDR2 YYEEEE. The CDR3 loop reads CASSSTAGGQFF. DNA for the CDR3: TGTGCCAGCAGCTCTACAGCGGGGGGGCAGTTCTTC. The full variable domain, rest sourced from reference TRBV5-6 and TRBJ2-1, is DAGVTQSPTHLIKTRGQQVTLRCSPKSGHDTVSWYQQALGQGPQFIFQYYEEEERQRGNFPDRFSGHQFPNYSSELNVNALLLGDSALYLCASSSTAGGQFFGPGTRLTVL.

This clone was counted a single time. The CDR3 nucleotides read TGTGCCAGCAGTTCCGGACAGGAGGGCACTGAAGCTTTCTTT. Protein sequence: CASSSGQEGTEAFF. This chain joins TRBV28 and TRBJ1-1; TRBD1 matches at 7 bases. The CDR3 is 14 residues long. Germline V gene lookup returns CDR1 MDHEN and CDR2 SYDVKM. V shed 4 bases, J shed 4 bases, and the junction held 6 bases outside the gene matches.

This clone was detected a few times. The genes are TRBV19 and TRBJ1-5; the D gene is possibly TRBD1 (5 bases). The CDR3 is 15 amino acids. In germline, CDR1 is LNHDA, CDR2 SQIVND (reference sequence). The germline V and J ends were trimmed by 6 bases and 0 bases, with 12 bases remaining between them. CDR3 sequence: CASRRGTHSNQPQHF. In nucleotides, the CDR3 is TGTGCCAGTAGAAGGGGAACGCATAGCAATCAGCCCCAGCATTTT.

The DNA of the CDR3 is TGTGCCAGCAGTGAAGTGATAGGGACAGGGGGTTCCAAAAACATTCAGTACTTC. Amino acids: CASSEVIGTGGSKNIQYF. The V gene is TRBV25-1, the J gene TRBJ2-4; 11 positions match TRBD1. Germline CDR1 reads MGHDK; CDR2 reads SYGVNS. This CDR3 region has 18 residues. Losses at the gene ends were 2 bases for V and 2 bases for J; bases not matched to a gene: 8.

This rearrangement joins TRBV2 to TRBJ2-2; D might be TRBD1 (5 bases). V lost 2 bases and J 4 bases, leaving 8 bases between the germline ends. Germline lookup yields CDR1 SNHLY and CDR2 FYNNEI. CDR3 length: 14 amino acids. CDR3 DNA: TGTGCCAGCAGTGAAAAAAGGGGCACCGGGGAGCTGTTTTTT. It translates to CASSEKRGTGELFF.

The rearrangement joins TRBV5-1 to TRBJ2-2; 7 positions agree with TRBD2. This CDR3 has 15 amino acids. Germline CDR1 is SGHRS and CDR2 is YFSETQ. The ends lost 0 bases at V and 4 bases at J; junction bases unmatched: 3. The CDR3: CASSLEGEGTGELFF. CDR3 coding DNA: TGCGCCAGCAGCTTGGAAGGGGAGGGCACCGGGGAGCTGTTTTTT.

J is TRBJ2-5 and V is TRBV5-5; TRBD1 agrees at 10 bases. CDR1 is SGHKS and CDR2 is YYEKEE in the germline V gene (reference sequence). The CDR3 extends over 16 amino acids. After removal of 2 bases from V and 5 bases from J, the junction contained 9 bases not matched to a gene. The CDR3 nucleotides read TGTGCCAGCAGCTTCGCGGGACAGGGGCGTCAGGAGACCCAGTACTTC. It specifies CASSFAGQGRQETQYF.

About this clone itself: Other DNA sequences of this sample code for an identical CDR3. The chain couples TRBV18 to TRBJ1-2; D is perhaps TRBD1 (6 bases). Deletions cut 0 bases from V and 4 bases from J, with 9 bases between. Germline V CDR1 and CDR2: KGHSH, LQKENI. There are 14 residues in the CDR3. This chain's CDR3 is CASSPPTGSYGYTF. In DNA form, the CDR3 reads TGTGCCAGCTCACCACCGACAGGCTCCTATGGCTACACCTTC. The complete variable domain, with remaining parts taken from reference TRBV18 and TRBJ1-2, reads NAGVMQNPRHLVRRRGQEARLRCSPMKGHSHVYWYRQLPEEGLKFMVYLQKENIIDESGMPKERFSAEFPKEGPSILRIQQVVRGDSAAYFCASSPPTGSYGYTFGSGTRLTVV.